This TCR beta chain was profiled in a study of shared clonotypes between healthy human individuals (TCRdb year 2020). Study-level background: Two women and a few men aged 18 to 49 years were included in the cohort. Different laboratories and diverse techniques were used to prepare libraries and sequence TCR repertoires, to increase sequencing depth and limit assay-specific biases. To estimate repertoire size and how much clonotype sharing occurs between individuals, the study deeply sequenced the blood TCR repertoires of about five healthy adults. For each donor, CD4 naive and CD4 memory were each run on three plates, CD8 naive on two plates, and CD8 memory on one plate. Per donor, leukapheresis produced somewhere between about 0.8 and 9 billion PBMCs.

Using the deep immunoSEQ assay, multiplex PCR amplified TCR CDR3 regions from genomic DNA. Genomic DNA extracted from each cell subset was distributed evenly over all wells of several immunoSEQ 96-well plates, and each plate served as one replicate. Each replicate PCR for sorted subsets received around 210 ng genomic DNA, equal to about 29,000 T cell genomes. The purified libraries were quantified using a Qubit 3.0 fluorometer, sized with a Bioanalyzer 2100, and then quantified again using the KAPA Library Quantification kit. A separate single-read 150-cycle Illumina NextSeq 550 flow cell was used to sequence each immunoSEQ 96-well plate. As for the authors' bioinformatics: The immunoSEQ output contained only junctional sequences without quality scores, so filtering could not match that applied to full-length reads. Sequences were annotated with PyIR, a Python wrapper for IgBLAST v1.9, using IMGT germline references to assign V/J genes and CDR3. Reads with weak V/J assignments (E-value above 1e-6), missing CDR3, stop codons, out-of-frame junctions, or ambiguous translated residues were removed. A V3J clonotype was defined by an identical inferred V gene, J gene, and CDR3 amino acid sequence. Percentage overlap between repertoires was calculated by dividing the number of shared unique clonotypes by the size of the smaller repertoire. Repertoire richness was assessed with RTK rarefaction, the Chao1 estimator, and Recon v2.1 estimates of unobserved clonotypes. OLGA was used to compute generation probabilities for all TCRbeta clonotypes that the gDNA method yielded from a handful of donors. The table was pulled from immuneACCESS by TCRdb, which kept in-frame rearrangements only. Such tables lose some clones; where checked, under half of the loss comes from unresolved V genes, and the rest has no known cause. The D gene and trimming were derived from the DNA, and the V and J assignments and clone size from that table. For this sample there are roughly 2.2 million clones; approximately 90% appear just once. The ten most abundant clones make up approximately 0.4% of the sample.

To note about this clone: Its antigen has not been determined. Base qualities are missing; no much larger clone stands one base away.

Overall study outcomes, separate from this receptor: About 5% of naive CD4, 3.5% of naive CD8, around 2.3% of memory CD4, and about 0.4% of memory CD8 clonotypes were shared across a few donors. Estimated clonotype richness was generally larger for naive than for memory subsets. Sampling was restricted to blood, and TCR repertoires in tissues likely differ from the TCR repertoires found in blood. Compared with non-shared clonotypes, the clonotypes found in all four sorted-subset donors had higher generation probabilities. Because the study included a small number of donors, the genetic and exposure-history diversity represented was limited. Pairwise subsampling indicated that sequencing depth was expected to affect the degree of clonotype sharing among donors. Incomplete sequencing was indicated by rarefaction of sorted-subset datasets, despite the large sequencing depth.

Via the germline V gene, CDR1 is SGDLS and CDR2 YYNGEE. Deletion took 0 bases off V and 1 base off J, with a span of 8 bases between the germline ends. The CDR3 spans 15 residues, from the cysteine through the phenylalanine. This entry keeps only the CDR3 DNA: 45 bases, framed from base 1. Healthy HIV-negative adults with no recently reported acute infections or vaccinations were included as donors. Every donor was a Caucasian adult living in Nashville, Tennessee, USA. Magnetic negative selection was used to enrich CD4+ T cells, after which naive cells were positively selected on CD45RA and the negative fraction became the memory subset. After blood collection by leukapheresis, PBMCs were isolated using Ficoll-Histopaque density gradient centrifugation and then cryopreserved in the vapor phase of liquid nitrogen. Analytical flow cytometry was used to check the purity and quantity of each magnetically sorted T cell population. Genomic DNA was isolated from every sorted fraction and measured by UV absorbance on a Nanodrop 2000c.

The sequenced sample consisted of naive CD4+ T cells from PBMCs. The cell subset or site tag for this specimen amounts to: CD45RA+ positively selected. The sequence came from a man younger than 35 in good health. Some clones in this sample may be carry-over from other donors' samples. The sequence is built from TRBV9 and TRBJ1-3; no D gene call is confident. The DNA reads TGTGCCAGCAGCGTAGTGGGGAGGTCTGGAAACACCATATATTTT. Its protein reads: CASSVVGRSGNTIYF. Where the CDR3 stops, the reference TRBV9 and TRBJ1-3 genes take over; the full variable domain is DSGVTQTPKHLITATGQRVTLRCSPRSGDLSVYWYQQSLDQGLQFLIQYYNGEERAKGNILERFSAQQFPDLHSELNLSSLELGDSALYFCASSVVGRSGNTIYFGEGSWLTVV.